These 32 T cell receptor beta chains came from one sample sequenced in a study of siplizumab effects on memory and regulatory T cells. Clones were sequenced by immunoSEQ multiplex PCR, and TCRdb holds only the in-frame ones, with some missing. The sample records 85,000 to 130,000 clones, more than 85% being singletons. Material: Tregs sorted from blood. Receptors were obtained from a human donor in good health.

The chain carries TRBV4-3 and TRBJ1-4, with D unclear. This CDR3 region has 14 residues. Trimming removed 1 base from V and 6 bases from J, with 9 bases in between. In germline, CDR1 is LGHNA, CDR2 YSLEER. CDR3 sequence (DNA): TGCGCCAGCAGCCAAGTGGAACTTCATGAAAAACTGTTTTTT. Protein sequence: CASSQVELHEKLFF.

This chain uses TRBV11-2 with TRBJ1-2; D gene uncertain. Looked up from germline, CDR1 is SGHAT and CDR2 is FQNNGV. CDR3 length: 12 residues. The ends were cut back, 3 bases at V and 4 bases at J, with 6 bases in the middle. CDR3 sequence reads: CASSFGGYGYTF. The CDR3 bases are TGTGCCAGCAGCTTCGGCGGCTATGGCTACACCTTC.

The chain links TRBV19 to TRBJ2-1; possible D gene TRBD1, 5 bases. Deletions cut 5 bases from V and 3 bases from J, with 14 bases between. CDR1 LNHDA and CDR2 SQIVND come from the germline V gene (reference sequence). CDR3 length: 15 residues. This chain's CDR3 is CASSVQGSRYNEQFF. DNA of the CDR3: TGTGCCAGTAGTGTCCAGGGCAGCCGCTACAATGAGCAGTTCTTC. Combining the CDR3 with reference TRBV19 and TRBJ2-1 gives the whole variable domain DGGITQSPKYLFRKEGQNVTLSCEQNLNHDAMYWYRQDPGQGLRLIYYSQIVNDFQKGDIAEGYSVSREKKESFPLTVTSAQKNPTAFYLCASSVQGSRYNEQFFGPGTRLTVL.

This clone was seen just once. The rearrangement links TRBV2 to TRBJ1-5; tentative D call: TRBD1 (5 bases). Germline CDR1 and CDR2: SNHLY and FYNNEI. This CDR3 comprises 15 residues. The germline V and J ends were trimmed by 3 bases and 2 bases, with 11 bases remaining between them. Written as DNA, the CDR3 is TGTGCCAGCAGTGAGGAGAGGGGTGGCAATCAGCCCCAGCATTTT. Translated: CASSEERGGNQPQHF.

This clone was counted a single time. The V call is TRBV6-1, the J call TRBJ1-1; the D is unclear. The CDR3 totals 12 residues. V was clipped by 3 bases and J by 3 bases, with 5 bases between them. The V gene's germline CDR1 is MNHNS and CDR2 SASEGT. In DNA, the CDR3 is TGTGCCAGCAGTGATCTCTACACTGAAGCTTTCTTT. As protein: CASSDLYTEAFF.

The rearrangement links TRBV2 to TRBJ1-6; no firm D call. Trimming cost V 3 bases and J 9 bases, with 15 bases left between them. This CDR3 has 15 residues. Germline V CDR1 and CDR2: SNHLY, FYNNEI. This chain's CDR3 is CASSEVVGSGSPLHF. The CDR3 region has the DNA TGTGCCAGCAGTGAGGTTGTTGGATCCGGTTCACCCCTCCACTTT. The full variable domain, in which reference TRBV2 and TRBJ1-6 provide the parts outside the CDR3, is EPEVTQTPSHQVTQMGQEVILRCVPISNHLYFYWYRQILGQKVEFLVSFYNNEISEKSEIFDDQFSVERPDGSNFTLKIRSTKLEDSAMYFCASSEVVGSGSPLHFGNGTRLTVT.

The chain recombines TRBV5-5 with TRBJ2-5, with a weak D call TRBD1 (6 bases). The CDR3 has 14 residues. Germline CDR1 reads SGHKS; CDR2 reads YYEKEE (reference sequence). V was clipped by 5 bases and J by 5 bases, with 16 bases between them. In nucleotides, the CDR3 is TGTGCCAGCAGTTATCAGGGGCTCGGGGAGACCCAGTACTTC. Translating it yields CASSYQGLGETQYF.

The rearrangement joins TRBV9 to TRBJ1-3; D perhaps matches TRBD1 (5 bases). The germline V gene has CDR1 SGDLS and CDR2 YYNGEE. The CDR3 covers 18 residues. Trimming left V 3 bases short and J 2 bases short, with 21 bases between. Here the CDR3 reads CASSATRGGEVTGNTIYF. CDR3 in DNA: TGTGCCAGCAGCGCGACCCGGGGAGGGGAGGTAACTGGAAACACCATATATTTT.

This sequence joins TRBV5-6 and TRBJ1-1; D gene unclear. The ends were cut back, 2 bases at V and 2 bases at J, with 7 bases in the middle. The germline CDR1 and CDR2 sequences are SGHDT and YYEEEE. This CDR3 spans 13 amino acids. DNA for the CDR3: TGTGCCAGCAGCTTCCCGGGTAACACTGAAGCTTTCTTT. It specifies CASSFPGNTEAFF.

The chain has TRBV2 and TRBJ2-5; D is ambiguous. The CDR3 has 14 amino acids. Trimming cost V 3 bases and J 5 bases, with 13 bases left between them. The germline V gene encodes CDR1 SNHLY and CDR2 FYNNEI. CDR3 sequence reads: CASSDDIVGETQYF. CDR3 DNA sequence: TGTGCCAGCAGTGACGATATCGTTGGGGAGACCCAGTACTTC.

V is TRBV5-6 and J is TRBJ1-6; D remains ambiguous. CDR3 length: 14 residues. V lost 0 bases and J lost 9, with 10 bases in between. Germline V gene lookup returns CDR1 SGHDT and CDR2 YYEEEE. The CDR3: CASSLEARGSPLHF. The CDR3 DNA reads as TGTGCCAGCAGCTTGGAGGCCCGGGGTTCACCCCTCCACTTT.

This clone was recorded once. The genes are TRBV19 and TRBJ2-7; weak D call: TRBD1 (6 bases). Germline CDR1 and CDR2: LNHDA and SQIVND (reference sequence). V lost 6 bases and J lost 4, with 19 bases in between. This CDR3 has 15 residues. Here the CDR3 reads CASRATGLIVYEQYF. The DNA of the CDR3 is TGTGCCAGTAGGGCAACAGGGTTAATTGTATACGAGCAGTACTTC.

CDR3 DNA sequence: TGTGCCAGCAGTTACCAGACAGATAACTATGGCTACACCTTC. Encoded protein: CASSYQTDNYGYTF. The gene calls are TRBV6-5 and TRBJ1-2; the D gene is possibly TRBD1 (5 bases). Trimming took off 2 bases at V and 1 base at J, with 8 bases between the two ends. CDR3 length: 14 amino acids. Germline CDR1 is MNHEY and CDR2 is SVGAGI.

In its sample, this clone was seen once. This CDR3 reads CASSFASTDTQYF. CDR3 nucleotide sequence: TGTGCCAGCAGCTTTGCTAGCACAGATACGCAGTATTTT. V and J are TRBV7-2 and TRBJ2-3; D uncertain. V was clipped by 3 bases and J by 0 bases, with 4 bases between them. The CDR3 is made up of 13 amino acids. Germline lookup yields CDR1 SGHTA and CDR2 FQGNSA.

This chain joins TRBV6-6 and TRBJ2-3, with D perhaps TRBD2 (5 bases). Germline V gives CDR1 MNHNY, CDR2 SVGAGI (reference sequence). This CDR3 comprises 10 residues. The V gene lost 11 bases and the J gene lost 6 bases, with 9 bases spanning the gap. Written as DNA, the CDR3 is TGTGCCGGAGGTAGGGATACGCAGTATTTT. Protein: CAGGRDTQYF.

This clone has more than one count but fewer than ten. V and J are TRBV5-1 and TRBJ2-5, with D tentatively TRBD1 or TRBD2 (5 bases each). Trimming left V 0 bases short and J 5 bases short, with 8 bases between. CDR1 is SGHRS, CDR2 YFSETQ, per germline. This CDR3 has 13 amino acids. The CDR3 here is CASSLAGTETQYF. CDR3 in DNA: TGCGCCAGCAGCTTGGCGGGGACGGAGACCCAGTACTTC.

This chain links TRBV5-1 with TRBJ1-4, with a weak D call TRBD1 (5 bases). CDR3 length: 15 amino acids. Trimming removed 1 base at V and 7 bases at J, with 14 bases between. Germline assignment: CDR1 SGHRS and CDR2 YFSETQ. For the CDR3, the DNA is TGCGCCAGCAGCTTGAGCAGGGTCGGTGGTGAAAAACTGTTTTTT. This sequence encodes CASSLSRVGGEKLFF. Using reference TRBV5-1 and TRBJ1-4 for the parts outside the CDR3, the full variable domain is KAGVTQTPRYLIKTRGQQVTLSCSPISGHRSVSWYQQTPGQGLQFLFEYFSETQRNKGNFPGRFSGRQFSNSRSEMNVSTLELGDSALYLCASSLSRVGGEKLFFGSGTQLSVL.

V usage is TRBV7-2 and J usage is TRBJ1-2; D uncertain. Germline CDR1 is SGHTA and CDR2 is FQGNSA. V was pared by 5 bases and J by 3 bases, with 13 bases between. The CDR3 runs to 14 residues. CDR3 in DNA: TGTGCCAGCAGCCGCGGGGTGGATTACTATGGCTACACCTTC. Translating it yields CASSRGVDYYGYTF.

This sequence joins TRBV5-1 and TRBJ1-3; D perhaps matches TRBD1 (5 bases). The CDR3 has 14 residues. V was trimmed by 6 bases and J by 0 bases, leaving 10 bases between them. Germline V gene sequence: CDR1 SGHRS, CDR2 YFSETQ. Written as DNA, the CDR3 is TGCGCCAGCAAGTCGGGGGGCTCTGGAAACACCATATATTTT. Amino acid sequence: CASKSGGSGNTIYF.

This rearrangement joins TRBV7-2 to TRBJ2-7; D is unresolved. The V gene's germline CDR1 is SGHTA and CDR2 FQGNSA. CDR3 size: 14 residues. V was trimmed by 5 bases and J by 1 base, leaving 12 bases between them. DNA of the CDR3: TGTGCCAGCAGCATTGGGATTGCGTCCTACGAGCAGTACTTC. It yields the protein CASSIGIASYEQYF.

The chain recombines TRBV14 with TRBJ1-1; D call uncertain. The CDR3 consists of 13 residues. The V end was cut by 1 base, the J end by 11 bases, with 14 bases between. The germline CDR1 and CDR2 sequences are SGHDN and FVKESK. The CDR3 reads CASSQGAGRTAFF. DNA for the CDR3: TGTGCCAGCAGCCAAGGTGCAGGCCGAACGGCTTTCTTT.

V is TRBV5-1 and J is TRBJ2-1; 8 bases agree with TRBD2. The germline gives CDR1 SGHRS, CDR2 YFSETQ. V trimming: 0 bases; J trimming: 8 bases; junction bases outside the gene matches: 10. CDR3 length: 16 residues. The DNA of the CDR3 is TGCGCCAGCAGCTTGGAGGGGACTAGGGTTGGGGATGAGCAGTTCTTC. It translates to CASSLEGTRVGDEQFF. Together with reference TRBV5-1 and TRBJ2-1, the CDR3 gives the full variable domain: KAGVTQTPRYLIKTRGQQVTLSCSPISGHRSVSWYQQTPGQGLQFLFEYFSETQRNKGNFPGRFSGRQFSNSRSEMNVSTLELGDSALYLCASSLEGTRVGDEQFFGPGTRLTVL.

This clone was counted between two and nine times. The rearrangement joins TRBV11-3 to TRBJ2-6; 11 positions match TRBD1. The CDR3 covers 18 residues. The V and J ends lost 5 bases and 0 bases, in that order; junction bases with no gene match: 6. Per germline, CDR1 SGHNT and CDR2 YENEEA. The CDR3 DNA reads TGTGCCAGCAGCCCTGGACAGGGGGCATACTCTGGGGCCAACGTCCTGACTTTC. Translated, it gives CASSPGQGAYSGANVLTF.

CDR3 protein: CASSLAVFGGELFF. The CDR3 DNA follows: TGTGCCAGCAGCTTAGCCGTATTTGGCGGGGAGCTGTTTTTT. The chain combines TRBV7-9 with TRBJ2-2, with D unresolved. V dropped 0 bases and J dropped 7 bases, with 9 bases sitting between them. The CDR3 loop spans 14 amino acids. Germline V gives CDR1 SEHNR, CDR2 FQNEAQ (reference sequence).

The chain is built from TRBV5-4 and TRBJ1-2, with a weak D call TRBD1 (6 bases). The V end was cut by 2 bases, the J end by 1 base, with 12 bases between. The CDR3 is 15 residues long. Germline assignment: CDR1 SGHNT and CDR2 YYREEE (reference sequence). CDR3 nucleotide sequence: TGTGCCAGCAGCTTTATGGGGGGCAGTAACTATGGCTACACCTTC. This codes for CASSFMGGSNYGYTF.

This chain uses TRBV5-1 with TRBJ1-2; the D is unclear. Germline-derived CDR1 and CDR2 are SGHRS and YFSETQ. The CDR3 loop spans 12 amino acids. V was shortened by 4 bases and J by 6 bases, with 10 bases between the two germline ends. As DNA, the CDR3 is TGCGCCAGCAGCCCCTCGGGGAATGGCTACACCTTC. It specifies CASSPSGNGYTF.

This chain uses TRBV4-2 with TRBJ1-1, with TRBD1 as a possible D gene (6 bases). V was cut by 3 bases and J by 0 bases, with 14 bases left in between. The CDR3 covers 16 residues. Per germline, CDR1 LGHNA and CDR2 YNFKEQ. CDR3: CASSQGPGQLNTEAFF. CDR3 bases: TGTGCCAGCAGCCAGGGACCGGGACAACTGAACACTGAAGCTTTCTTT.

The CDR3 spells CASSQNGMYQETQYF. CDR3 DNA: TGTGCCAGCAGCCAGAACGGAATGTACCAAGAGACCCAGTACTTC. V usage is TRBV5-5 and J usage is TRBJ2-5; D unresolved. The CDR3 has 15 amino acids. The V end was cut by 4 bases, the J end by 0 bases, with 13 bases between. Germline V CDR1 and CDR2: SGHKS, YYEKEE (reference sequence). Full variable domain (outside the CDR3, taken from reference TRBV5-5 and TRBJ2-5): DAGVTQSPTHLIKTRGQQVTLRCSPISGHKSVSWYQQVLGQGPQFIFQYYEKEERGRGNFPDRFSARQFPNYSSELNVNALLLGDSALYLCASSQNGMYQETQYFGPGTRLLVL.

V gene TRBV12-5 combines with J gene TRBJ1-1; 9 bases are shared with TRBD1. V lost 5 bases to trimming and J lost 5 bases; unmatched junction nucleotides: 9. The CDR3 is made up of 15 amino acids. The germline CDR1 and CDR2 sequences are LGHNT and FRNRAP. The CDR3 DNA follows: TGTGCTAGTGGTGGCCACAGGGGGCGAGGAACTGAAGCTTTCTTT. Its protein product is CASGGHRGRGTEAFF.

The genes are TRBV5-1 and TRBJ2-3; D is unclear. The V and J ends lost 0 bases and 2 bases respectively, with 10 bases between them. Per germline, CDR1 SGHRS and CDR2 YFSETQ. CDR3 length: 15 residues. As DNA, the CDR3 is TGCGCCAGCAGCTTGGCTTTCGGAGACACAGATACGCAGTATTTT. Its protein product is CASSLAFGDTDTQYF.

The chain uses TRBV9 and TRBJ2-7; D uncertain. The V gene lost 0 bases and the J gene lost 6 bases, with 13 bases spanning the gap. The CDR3 runs to 14 residues. Germline-derived CDR1 and CDR2 are SGDLS and YYNGEE. CDR3 sequence: CASSVVGGDSEQYF. CDR3 nucleotides: TGTGCCAGCAGCGTAGTAGGTGGAGATAGCGAGCAGTACTTC. The variable domain in full, completed from reference TRBV9 and TRBJ2-7, reads DSGVTQTPKHLITATGQRVTLRCSPRSGDLSVYWYQQSLDQGLQFLIQYYNGEERAKGNILERFSAQQFPDLHSELNLSSLELGDSALYFCASSVVGGDSEQYFGPGTRLTVT.

This rearrangement joins TRBV5-4 to TRBJ2-7; D is ambiguous. The CDR3 length is 13 residues. Per germline, CDR1 SGHNT and CDR2 YYREEE (reference sequence). V shed 0 bases and J shed 2 bases, with 6 bases lying between them. The CDR3 bases are TGTGCCAGCAGCTTGGAGATTGCCTACGAGCAGTACTTC. Translating gives CASSLEIAYEQYF.